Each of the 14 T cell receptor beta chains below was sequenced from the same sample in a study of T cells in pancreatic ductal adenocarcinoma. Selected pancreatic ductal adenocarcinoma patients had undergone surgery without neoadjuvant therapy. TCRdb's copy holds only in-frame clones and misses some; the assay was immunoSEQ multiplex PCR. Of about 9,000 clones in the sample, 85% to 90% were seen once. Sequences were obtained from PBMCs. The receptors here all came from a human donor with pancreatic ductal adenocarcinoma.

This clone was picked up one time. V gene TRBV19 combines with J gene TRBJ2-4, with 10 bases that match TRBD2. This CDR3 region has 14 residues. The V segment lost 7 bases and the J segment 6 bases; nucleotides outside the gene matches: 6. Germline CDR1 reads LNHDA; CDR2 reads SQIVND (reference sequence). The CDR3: CASKASGSANIQYF. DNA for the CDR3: TGTGCCAGTAAGGCTAGCGGGAGTGCAAACATTCAGTACTTC.

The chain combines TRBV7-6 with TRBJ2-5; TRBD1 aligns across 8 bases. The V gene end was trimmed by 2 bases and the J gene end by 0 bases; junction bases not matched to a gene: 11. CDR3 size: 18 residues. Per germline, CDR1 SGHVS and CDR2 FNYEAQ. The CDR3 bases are TGTGCCAGCAGCTTAATCCAGGGGGCCCCTTGGTACCAAGAGACCCAGTACTTC. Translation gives CASSLIQGAPWYQETQYF.

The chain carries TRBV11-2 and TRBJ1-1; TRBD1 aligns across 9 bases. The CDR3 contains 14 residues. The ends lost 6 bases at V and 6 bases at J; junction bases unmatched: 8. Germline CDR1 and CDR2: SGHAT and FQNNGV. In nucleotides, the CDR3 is TGTGCCAGCAGGAATTACAGGGGGCTTTCTGAAGCTTTCTTT. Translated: CASRNYRGLSEAFF.

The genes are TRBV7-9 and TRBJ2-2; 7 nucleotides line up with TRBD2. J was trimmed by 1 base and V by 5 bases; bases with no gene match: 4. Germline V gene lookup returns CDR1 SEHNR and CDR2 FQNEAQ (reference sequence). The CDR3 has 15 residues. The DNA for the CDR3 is TGTGCCAGCAGCGGTAGCGGGCGGAACACCGGGGAGCTGTTTTTT. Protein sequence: CASSGSGRNTGELFF.

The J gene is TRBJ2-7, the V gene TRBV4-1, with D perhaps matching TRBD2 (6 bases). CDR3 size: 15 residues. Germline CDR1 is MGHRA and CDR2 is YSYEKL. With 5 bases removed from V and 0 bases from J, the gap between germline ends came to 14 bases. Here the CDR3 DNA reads TGCGCCAGCAGCGACCGGGGACTGAACTCCTACGAGCAGTACTTC. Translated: CASSDRGLNSYEQYF.

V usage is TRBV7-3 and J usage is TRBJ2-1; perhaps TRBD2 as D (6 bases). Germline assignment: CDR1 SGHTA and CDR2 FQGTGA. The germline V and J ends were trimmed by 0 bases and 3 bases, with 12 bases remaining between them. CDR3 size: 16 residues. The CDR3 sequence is CASSLTRLDSYNEQFF. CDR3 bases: TGTGCCAGCAGCTTAACGCGACTAGATAGCTACAATGAGCAGTTCTTC.

CDR3 residues: CASGDRGDTGELFF. The CDR3 nucleotides are TGTGCCAGCGGGGACAGGGGGGACACCGGGGAGCTGTTTTTT. The genes are TRBV6-4 and TRBJ2-2; TRBD1 aligns across 11 bases. V lost 8 bases to trimming and J lost 3 bases; unmatched junction nucleotides: 2. The length of the CDR3 is 14 residues. Germline V CDR1 and CDR2: MRHNA, SNTAGT.

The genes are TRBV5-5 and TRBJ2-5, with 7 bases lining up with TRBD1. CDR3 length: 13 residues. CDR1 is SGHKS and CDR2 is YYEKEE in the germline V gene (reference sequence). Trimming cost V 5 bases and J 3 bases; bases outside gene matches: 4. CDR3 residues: CASRLRGKETQYF. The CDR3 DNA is TGTGCCAGCAGACTCAGGGGGAAAGAGACCCAGTACTTC. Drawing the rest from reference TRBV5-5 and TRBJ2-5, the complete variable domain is DAGVTQSPTHLIKTRGQQVTLRCSPISGHKSVSWYQQVLGQGPQFIFQYYEKEERGRGNFPDRFSARQFPNYSSELNVNALLLGDSALYLCASRLRGKETQYFGPGTRLLVL.

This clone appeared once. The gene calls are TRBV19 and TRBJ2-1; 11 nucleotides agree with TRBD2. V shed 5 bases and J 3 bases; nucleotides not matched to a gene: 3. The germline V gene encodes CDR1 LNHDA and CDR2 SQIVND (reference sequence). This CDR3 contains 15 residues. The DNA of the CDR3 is TGTGCCAGTAGTGCTCTAGCGGGGGGCTACAATGAGCAGTTCTTC. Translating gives CASSALAGGYNEQFF. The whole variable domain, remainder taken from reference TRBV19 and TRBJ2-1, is DGGITQSPKYLFRKEGQNVTLSCEQNLNHDAMYWYRQDPGQGLRLIYYSQIVNDFQKGDIAEGYSVSREKKESFPLTVTSAQKNPTAFYLCASSALAGGYNEQFFGPGTRLTVL.

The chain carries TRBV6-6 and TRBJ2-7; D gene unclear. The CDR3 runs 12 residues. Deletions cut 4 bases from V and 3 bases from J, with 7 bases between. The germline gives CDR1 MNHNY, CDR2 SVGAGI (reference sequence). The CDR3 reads CASSLENYEQYF. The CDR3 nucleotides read TGTGCCAGCAGTTTGGAGAACTACGAGCAGTACTTC.

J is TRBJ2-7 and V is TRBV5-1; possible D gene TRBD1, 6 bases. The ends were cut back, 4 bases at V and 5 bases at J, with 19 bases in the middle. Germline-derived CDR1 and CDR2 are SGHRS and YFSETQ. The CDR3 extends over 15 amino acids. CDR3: CASSPNRRGNDEQYF. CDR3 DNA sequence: TGCGCCAGCAGCCCCAACCGCAGGGGAAATGACGAGCAGTACTTC.

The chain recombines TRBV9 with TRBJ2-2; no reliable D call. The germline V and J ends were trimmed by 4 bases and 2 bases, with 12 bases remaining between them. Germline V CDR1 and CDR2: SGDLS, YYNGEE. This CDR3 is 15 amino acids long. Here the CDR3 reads CASSPTTYNTGELFF. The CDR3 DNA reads TGTGCCAGCAGCCCAACCACATATAACACCGGGGAGCTGTTTTTT.

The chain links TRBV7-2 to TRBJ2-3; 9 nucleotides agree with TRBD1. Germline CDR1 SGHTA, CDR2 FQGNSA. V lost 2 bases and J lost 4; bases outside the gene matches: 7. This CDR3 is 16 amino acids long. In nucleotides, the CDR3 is TGTGCCAGCAGCTTAAGTGGACAGGGGTCGTCAGATACGCAGTATTTT. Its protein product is CASSLSGQGSSDTQYF.

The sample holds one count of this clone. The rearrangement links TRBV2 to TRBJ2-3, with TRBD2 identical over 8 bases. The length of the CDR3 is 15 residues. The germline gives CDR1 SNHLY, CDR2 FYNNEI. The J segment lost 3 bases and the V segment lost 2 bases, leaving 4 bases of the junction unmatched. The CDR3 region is CASSESGRITDTQYF. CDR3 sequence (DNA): TGTGCCAGCAGTGAAAGCGGGAGAATAACAGATACGCAGTATTTT.